Below are 30 T cell receptor delta chains sequenced from a single sample in a study of gamma-delta T cells after stem cell transplantation. TCRdb fed the RT-PCR reads to CATT. The sample holds 8,500 to 13,000 delta-chain clones, 1.3% seen once. Input material: gamma-delta T cells. These receptor sequences come from a human donor. It is not recorded whose cells these are; they may come from a transplant donor.

This clone appeared a few times. A read error is possible here, since a much larger clone lies one base away. The sample holds other DNA sequences that translate to the same CDR3. The V call is TRDV2, the J call TRDJ1; 8 bases are a match to TRDD3. The CDR3 is 18 amino acids. Germline V lookup: CDR1 GEAIGNYY, CDR2 EKD. The trim removed 0 bases at V and 0 bases at J, leaving 11 bases unmatched. For the CDR3, the DNA is TGTGCCTGTGACACCGTGAAATTGGGGGATCAGTACACCGATAAACTCATCTTT. The encoded protein is CACDTVKLGDQYTDKLIF.

This clone was seen more than once but under ten times. The mismatch at residue 10 between this DNA's translation and the TCRdb protein of a much larger clone likely reflects a read error; the protein shown is translated from the DNA. This chain links TRDV2 with TRDJ1; weak D call: TRDD3 (5 bases). V was cut by 3 bases and J by 4 bases, with 17 bases left in between. Germline CDR1 reads GEAIGNYY; CDR2 reads EKD. The length of the CDR3 is 15 residues. The CDR3 DNA is TGTGCCTGTGACCCTCTGGGCGGGTACATCGATAAACTCATCTTT. Amino acids: CACDPLGGYIDKLIF.

Only a few counts were recorded for this clone. It is likely a read error: a sequence one base away is far more abundant. The identical CDR3 is also encoded by other nucleotide sequences in the sample. The CDR3 sequence is CACDVVLGDTREHTDKLIF. In DNA form, the CDR3 reads TGTGCCTGTGACGTAGTACTGGGGGATACGCGAGAGCACACCGATAAACTCATCTTT. The chain recombines TRDV2 with TRDJ1; TRDD3 aligns across 13 bases. Germline CDR1 reads GEAIGNYY; CDR2 reads EKD. CDR3 length: 19 amino acids. V was clipped by 3 bases and J by 0 bases; unmatched bases: 12.

A note on this clone: With only one base between it and a far larger clone, this is likely a read error. The V gene is TRDV2, the J gene TRDJ1, with 7 bases lining up with TRDD3. The CDR3 is made up of 21 amino acids. CDR1 and CDR2 (germline): GEAIGNYY, EKD. V shed 0 bases, J shed 3 bases, and the junction held 24 bases outside the gene matches. CDR3 in amino acids: CACDTVASVLGTTIAADKLIF. CDR3 nucleotide sequence: TGTGCCTGTGACACCGTCGCTTCAGTACTGGGGACAACCATAGCAGCCGATAAACTCATCTTT.

This chain links TRDV2 with TRDJ1; 8 bases fit TRDD3. This CDR3 has 16 amino acids. Germline V gives CDR1 GEAIGNYY, CDR2 EKD. V lost 3 bases, J lost 8 bases, and 16 bases stayed unmatched. DNA of the CDR3: TGTGCCTGTGACGTACTGGGGGGGGAGAAAAGAGACAAACTCATCTTT. Translated, it gives CACDVLGGEKRDKLIF.

This clone rates as large. Other DNA sequences of this sample code for an identical CDR3. This chain uses TRDV2 with TRDJ4, with 9 bases that match TRDD3. Germline lookup yields CDR1 GEAIGNYY and CDR2 EKD. J gave up 0 bases and V 1 base, and 5 bases lay outside the gene matches. This CDR3 comprises 15 residues. The CDR3 nucleotides are TGTGCCTGTGACACGCTGGGGGATGACACCAGACCCCTGATCTTT. This codes for CACDTLGDDTRPLIF.

As concerns this clone: This DNA translates differently at residue 17 from the TCRdb protein, which is that of a much larger clone; a read error is likely, and the protein shown is the DNA's own translation. V gene TRDV2 combines with J gene TRDJ1; 13 bases align to TRDD3. This CDR3 is 19 amino acids long. Germline V gene lookup returns CDR1 GEAIGNYY and CDR2 EKD. CDR3 sequence (DNA): TGTGCCTGTGAACCCCTACTGGGGGATACGCTCTCATACACCGATAAACCCATCTTT. It is translated as CACEPLLGDTLSYTDKPIF.

This clone has a count of ten or more. The J gene is TRDJ1, the V gene TRDV2; 9 bases align to TRDD3. Trimming cost V 0 bases and J 2 bases; bases outside gene matches: 15. From germline, CDR1 is GEAIGNYY and CDR2 EKD. The CDR3 totals 19 residues. CDR3 protein: CACDTVRTGGQLKTDKLIF. In DNA form, the CDR3 reads TGTGCCTGTGACACCGTACGAACTGGGGGACAGTTAAAGACCGATAAACTCATCTTT.

A remark on this clone: This likely stems from a read error, as it lies one base from a far larger clone. The sample holds other DNA sequences that translate to the same CDR3. The chain has TRDV2 and TRDJ1; 10 nucleotides line up with TRDD3. Germline V gene sequence: CDR1 GEAIGNYY, CDR2 EKD. This CDR3 has 14 residues. CDR3 sequence reads: CACDIMGDTPKLIF. The CDR3 DNA sequence: TGTGCCTGCGACATTATGGGGGATACCCCTAAACTCATCTTT.

With regard to this clone: A far larger clone is just one base off, so this is likely a read error. The sample holds other DNA sequences that translate to the same CDR3. This CDR3 reads CACDTLGGRTSYADKLIF. The CDR3 bases are TGTGCCTGTGACACTCTGGGGGGTCGCACTTCGTACGCCGATAAACTCATCTTT. J is TRDJ1 and V is TRDV2; TRDD3 agrees at 7 bases. Germline V gene sequence: CDR1 GEAIGNYY, CDR2 EKD. The ends lost 1 base at V and 3 bases at J; junction bases unmatched: 16. This CDR3 contains 18 residues.

This clone has more than one count but fewer than ten. Since a much larger clone is just one base distant, this may be a read error. Other DNA sequences in the sample encode the same CDR3. CDR3 DNA sequence: TGTGCCTGCGACTCGACCGGGTTAGGGGGCCGCTCCTGGGACACCCGACAGATGTTTTTC. It encodes CACDSTGLGGRSWDTRQMFF. The chain recombines TRDV2 with TRDJ3; tentative D call: TRDD3 (5 bases). V lost 7 bases, J lost 0 bases, and 24 bases lay in between. Germline V gene sequence: CDR1 GEAIGNYY, CDR2 EKD. The CDR3 extends over 20 amino acids.

There are a few counts of this clone. CDR3 loop: CACDPLLGANLPGYVDKLIF. CDR3 DNA: TGTGCCTGTGACCCGTTACTGGGGGCCAATCTACCCGGCTACGTCGATAAACTCATCTTT. This chain uses TRDV2 with TRDJ1; TRDD3 matches at 8 bases. After removal of 3 bases from V and 4 bases from J, the junction contained 24 bases not matched to a gene. The germline CDR1 and CDR2 sequences are GEAIGNYY and EKD. The length of the CDR3 is 20 residues.

This clone was detected a few times. TCRdb's listed protein matches a much larger clone and diverges from this DNA's translation at residue 3, likely through a read error; the protein shown comes from the DNA. The J gene is TRDJ1, the V gene TRDV2; TRDD3 agrees at 7 bases. Germline-derived CDR1 and CDR2 are GEAIGNYY and EKD. The CDR3 has 16 residues. This CDR3 is CARDFLTTMDTHKLIF. CDR3 nucleotides: TGTGCCCGTGATTTCCTTACGACAATGGATACGCATAAACTCATCTTT.

Only a few counts were recorded for this clone. TCRdb's protein for this DNA is that of a much larger clone and differs from the translation at residue 3, likely a read error; the protein shown is the DNA translation. The chain uses TRDV2 and TRDJ1, with 9 bases matching TRDD3. CDR3 length: 18 amino acids. Germline CDR1 reads GEAIGNYY; CDR2 reads EKD. CDR3 sequence: CARDKLRGDTRYTDKLIF. Written as DNA, the CDR3 is TGTGCCCGTGACAAGCTCCGGGGGGATACAAGGTACACCGATAAACTCATCTTT.

As to this clone: The TCRdb protein, from a much larger clone, departs from this DNA's translation at residue 9, likely by read error; the protein shown derives from the DNA. The chain combines TRDV2 with TRDJ1, with a tentative D call TRDD3 (5 bases). Germline V gene data show CDR1 as GEAIGNYY and CDR2 as EKD. The V and J ends lost 3 bases and 1 base respectively, with 14 bases between them. The CDR3 is 15 residues long. The CDR3 protein is CACDRVGESTDKLIF. DNA for the CDR3: TGTGCCTGTGACCGGGTTGGGGAAAGCACCGATAAACTCATCTTT.

Worth noting for this clone: A read error is possible here, since a much larger clone lies one base away. The sample holds other DNA sequences that translate to the same CDR3. The chain combines TRDV2 with TRDJ1, with a possible D match to TRDD3 (6 bases). Germline-derived CDR1 and CDR2 are GEAIGNYY and EKD. The CDR3 runs to 18 residues. The CDR3 region is CACDTIDGGGRYTDKLIF. In DNA, the CDR3 is TGTGCCTGCGACACAATTGACGGGGGAGGTCGGTACACCGATAAACTCATCTTT.

By proportion, this clone is medium-sized. Other DNA variants within this sample encode the same CDR3. The chain carries TRDV2 and TRDJ1; 9 bases agree with TRDD3. The CDR3 has 19 amino acids. CDR1 and CDR2 (germline): GEAIGNYY, EKD. J lost 7 bases, V lost 1 base, and 21 bases had no gene match. DNA of the CDR3: TGTGCCTGTGACACTCTGGAACTCGGGGATACGCCCCACGTGAGTAAACTCATCTTT. It translates to CACDTLELGDTPHVSKLIF.

This clone appeared a few times. TCRdb lists the protein of a much larger clone for this DNA, which differs at residue 9, so this is likely a read error; the protein given here is translated from the DNA itself. This chain connects TRDV2 to TRDJ1, with TRDD3 identical over 7 bases. The CDR3 extends over 17 amino acids. Germline CDR1 GEAIGNYY, CDR2 EKD. With 0 bases clipped from V and 5 bases from J, the junction kept 14 bases outside the gene matches. CDR3 amino acids: CACDTVDTGPDRDKLIF. The CDR3 region has the DNA TGTGCCTGTGACACCGTGGATACGGGACCCGACAGGGATAAACTCATCTTT.

Turning to this clone: For this DNA, TCRdb reports the protein of a much larger clone, which diverges at residue 4, most likely from a read error; the protein presented here is translated directly from the DNA. J is TRDJ3 and V is TRDV2; TRDD3 aligns across 8 bases. The CDR3 length is 18 residues. V gave up 5 bases and J gave up 4 bases; unmatched junction bases: 12. Looked up from germline, CDR1 is GEAIGNYY and CDR2 is EKD. CDR3 protein: CACGETGGGVWDTRQMFF. The DNA of the CDR3 is TGTGCCTGTGGCGAGACTGGGGGTGGCGTATGGGACACCCGACAGATGTTTTTC.

Notes on this clone: A single base is all that separates this from a far larger clone, so a read error is likely. Other DNA sequences in this sample translate to the same CDR3. This chain joins TRDV2 and TRDJ1; 13 bases align to TRDD3. The J segment lost 1 base and the V segment lost 0 bases, leaving 10 bases of the junction unmatched. The CDR3 is 19 residues long. The germline V gene has CDR1 GEAIGNYY and CDR2 EKD. The CDR3 DNA reads TGTGCCTGTGACACCGTGACTGGGGGATACGCGACTGGCACCGATAAACTCATCTTT. Encoded protein: CACDTVTGGYATGTDKLIF.

This clone is medium-sized by share. CDR3 protein: CACDALLGDTRSSWDTRQMFF. The CDR3, as DNA: TGTGCCTGTGACGCCTTACTGGGGGATACACGTAGCTCCTGGGACACCCGACAGATGTTTTTC. The chain carries TRDV2 and TRDJ3; 12 bases are shared with TRDD3. With V trimmed by 3 bases and J by 0 bases, 11 bases remained unmatched. The CDR3 runs to 21 residues. Germline-derived CDR1 and CDR2 are GEAIGNYY and EKD.

This clone has only a few counts. One base away lies a much larger clone, so this may be a sequencing read error. The same CDR3 is also encoded by other DNA sequences in this sample. The chain carries TRDV2 and TRDJ1, with D possibly matching TRDD3 (5 bases). V was pared by 0 bases and J by 1 base, with 20 bases between. Germline V lookup: CDR1 GEAIGNYY, CDR2 EKD. The CDR3 is 18 residues long. DNA of the CDR3: TGTGCCTGTGACACCCTGGGTCTAACCTCTCGGGGCACCGATAAACTCATCTTT. Translation gives CACDTLGLTSRGTDKLIF.

Sample share makes this clone medium-sized. This sample also contains other DNA sequences that code for the same CDR3. The chain is built from TRDV2 and TRDJ1, with 8 bases aligning to TRDD3. Germline CDR1 GEAIGNYY, CDR2 EKD. The length of the CDR3 is 16 residues. The ends lost 0 bases at V and 0 bases at J; junction bases unmatched: 5. The CDR3 loop reads CACDTSWGTYTDKLIF. CDR3 DNA: TGTGCCTGTGACACCTCCTGGGGGACGTACACCGATAAACTCATCTTT.

Only a few counts were recorded for this clone. Just one base apart from a much larger clone, this may be a read error. Other DNA variants within this sample encode the same CDR3. The genes are TRDV2 and TRDJ1; D may be TRDD3 (5 bases). This CDR3 comprises 20 residues. Germline assignment: CDR1 GEAIGNYY and CDR2 EKD. The CDR3 protein is CACDSLGRASLGAQPDKLIF. The DNA for the CDR3 is TGTGCCTGTGACTCCCTAGGGCGGGCGTCCCTTGGGGCCCAGCCCGATAAACTCATCTTC.

The table lists this clone with many counts. This chain uses TRDV2 with TRDJ1; D is undetermined. V shed 0 bases and J shed 2 bases, with 21 bases lying between them. The CDR3 extends over 18 amino acids. Germline CDR1 reads GEAIGNYY; CDR2 reads EKD. Written as DNA, the CDR3 is TGTGCCTGTGACACCGTTGGGCCCCTAAGTCGGGTAACCGATAAACTCATCTTT. Translation: CACDTVGPLSRVTDKLIF.

CDR3 sequence: CACDPLGDRGSDKLIF. The CDR3 DNA sequence: TGTGCCTGTGACCCACTGGGGGATAGGGGATCCGATAAACTCATCTTT. This rearrangement joins TRDV2 to TRDJ1; 11 nucleotides match TRDD3. The CDR3 contains 16 residues. V trimming: 3 bases; J trimming: 3 bases; junction bases outside the gene matches: 8. Germline CDR1 and CDR2: GEAIGNYY and EKD.

In its sample, this clone was seen many times. This chain connects TRDV2 to TRDJ1; D might be TRDD3 (6 bases). Trimming pared 3 bases from V and 2 bases from J, leaving 12 bases between. The germline gives CDR1 GEAIGNYY, CDR2 EKD. The CDR3 runs to 14 residues. The CDR3, as DNA: TGTGCCTGTGACGCGATACGAGGGACCGATAAACTCATCTTT. Translating it yields CACDAIRGTDKLIF.

This clone was found a few times. The protein TCRdb gives is from a much larger clone and does not agree with this DNA's translation at residue 3, likely a read error; the protein shown here comes from the DNA. This chain links TRDV2 with TRDJ1, with 8 positions matching TRDD3. The CDR3 is made up of 17 amino acids. Germline-derived CDR1 and CDR2 are GEAIGNYY and EKD. The CDR3: CARDTVWGTLYTDKLIF. CDR3 bases: TGTGCCCGTGACACCGTCTGGGGGACCCTATACACCGATAAACTCATCTTT.

In regard to this clone: TCRdb has a much larger clone's protein, which differs at residue 10 from the translation of this DNA, likely because of a read error; what is shown is the protein translated from the DNA. The chain uses TRDV2 and TRDJ1; no definite D call. The V gene's germline CDR1 is GEAIGNYY and CDR2 EKD. Deletions cut 1 base from V and 4 bases from J, with 15 bases between. The CDR3 spans 15 residues. CDR3 sequence: CACDTAPGRIDKLIF. The CDR3 bases are TGTGCCTGTGACACGGCCCCGGGGCGGATCGATAAACTCATCTTT.

As concerns this clone: TCRdb lists the protein of a much larger clone for this DNA, which differs at residue 6, so this is likely a read error; the protein given here is translated from the DNA itself. This chain uses TRDV2 with TRDJ1; TRDD3 is a possible D gene (6 bases). There are 18 residues in the CDR3. Germline CDR1 is GEAIGNYY and CDR2 is EKD. Trimming pared 0 bases from V and 0 bases from J, leaving 19 bases between. CDR3 sequence (DNA): TGTGCCTGTGACACCGTCCCCGGGGGAAACGTCCACACCGATAAACTCATCTTT. It yields the protein CACDTVPGGNVHTDKLIF.